These 7 T cell receptor beta chains were sequenced from one sample in a study of cytomegalovirus exposure and HLA in healthy donors. 13 Jbeta primers and 60 Vbeta primers were used for the PCR. TCRdb's table, derived via immunoSEQ multiplex PCR, lists solely in-frame clones and lacks some. The repertoire holds about 130,000 clones, with approximately 80% as singletons. The sequenced sample was PBMCs. Source of these receptors: a man in his fifties or sixties in good health and CMV-seronegative.

The V gene is TRBV29-1, the J gene TRBJ2-2; 9 bases line up with TRBD1. The CDR3 is 14 amino acids. The junction had 8 bases not matched to a gene; V was cut back by 7 bases and J by 5 bases. Per the germline V gene, CDR1 is SQVTM and CDR2 is ANQGSEA. The CDR3 sequence is CSGGGQGGTGELFF. The DNA for the CDR3 is TGCAGCGGGGGGGGACAGGGAGGAACCGGGGAGCTGTTTTTT.

The genes are TRBV5-8 and TRBJ2-2; 10 positions agree with TRBD2. Germline trimming cut 1 base from V and 1 base from J; bases unmatched to any gene: 7. Germline V lookup: CDR1 SGHTS, CDR2 YDEGEE. This CDR3 region has 18 residues. The CDR3 loop reads CASSLPASGRVNTGELFF. The CDR3 DNA reads as TGTGCCAGCAGCTTGCCTGCTAGCGGGAGAGTGAACACCGGGGAGCTGTTTTTT.

The chain carries TRBV5-1 and TRBJ2-7; 11 bases match TRBD1. Germline V gives CDR1 SGHRS, CDR2 YFSETQ. The trim removed 0 bases at V and 3 bases at J, leaving 11 bases unmatched. The CDR3 loop spans 18 amino acids. As DNA, the CDR3 is TGCGCCAGCAGCTTGGCCATAGGACAGGGGGCGTTAGACTACGAGCAGTACTTC. Its protein product is CASSLAIGQGALDYEQYF.

The chain joins TRBV28 to TRBJ1-1, with D uncertain. V lost 6 bases, J lost 2 bases, and 10 bases lay in between. Looked up from germline, CDR1 is MDHEN and CDR2 is SYDVKM. CDR3 length: 13 amino acids. CDR3 region: CASSTDSNTEAFF. The CDR3 region has the DNA TGTGCCAGCAGCACGGACTCAAACACTGAAGCTTTCTTT.

The rearrangement joins TRBV9 to TRBJ2-1, with 8 bases lining up with TRBD2. Per germline, CDR1 SGDLS and CDR2 YYNGEE. The junction had 5 bases not matched to a gene; V was cut back by 8 bases and J by 7 bases. CDR3 length equals 12 residues. CDR3 DNA: TGTGCCAGTTCGGGACTAGTGAATGAGCAGTTCTTC. Protein sequence: CASSGLVNEQFF.

This chain links TRBV29-1 with TRBJ1-3, with TRBD1 identical over 7 bases. This CDR3 has 13 amino acids. The germline CDR1 and CDR2 sequences are SQVTM and ANQGSEA. The junction had 3 bases not matched to a gene; V was cut back by 5 bases and J by 2 bases. The CDR3 loop is CSVHTGAGNTIYF. In DNA form, the CDR3 reads TGCAGCGTTCATACAGGGGCTGGAAACACCATATATTTT.

The V and J genes are TRBV10-3 and TRBJ2-5; 10 nucleotides align to TRBD1. The trim removed 6 bases at V and 2 bases at J, leaving 6 bases unmatched. The CDR3 is made up of 15 amino acids. Germline V gene data show CDR1 as ENHRY and CDR2 as SYGVKD. CDR3 region: CAIRGGQGNQETQYF. CDR3 bases: TGTGCCATCAGAGGGGGACAGGGGAATCAAGAGACCCAGTACTTC.